Listed below are T cell receptor beta chains from one sample, sequenced in a study of blood T cell repertoires in COVID-19. TCRdb keeps only in-frame clones here, not all; method: immunoSEQ multiplex PCR. The sample includes 350,000 to 550,000 clones, roughly nine tenths seen only once; the top ten take roughly 1.1%. Material: PBMCs or T cells enriched from blood (not recorded which). The receptor set was obtained from a man in his thirties or forties who had recovered from COVID-19. CDR3s include the opening cysteine and the closing phenylalanine or tryptophan. Fields, in order: V gene, D gene, clone size, J gene, CDR3 DNA, CDR3 protein. The D gene is left open where the match is weak. Expanded clones are given a class, and other clones once, few, many or no size at all.

TRBV7-2	TRBD2	once	TRBJ2-7	TGTGCCAGCAGCTTAGTGGTCGGGAGGGCCACGAAATACGAGCAGTACTTC	CASSLVVGRATKYEQYF
TRBV28	-	-	TRBJ1-1	TGTGCCAGCAGGCGCTTTTCGGGGAACACTGAAGCTTTCTTT	CASRRFSGNTEAFF
TRBV30	-	-	TRBJ1-2	TGTGCCTGGAGTGTAGACGGCCGGTTGAGGAATGGCTACACCTTC	CAWSVDGRLRNGYTF
TRBV6-5	TRBD1	-	TRBJ1-3	TGTGCCAGCAGTTCGGGACAGGGTGTAGGAAACACCATATATTTT	CASSSGQGVGNTIYF
TRBV6-5	-	-	TRBJ1-2	TGTGCCAGCACCAACGGGGGGATTCGGTGGGGCTACACCTTC	CASTNGGIRWGYTF
TRBV27	-	-	TRBJ2-1	TGTGCCAGCAGTTCTACCCCATGGGAGTACAATGAGCAGTTCTTC	CASSSTPWEYNEQFF
TRBV5-4	-	-	TRBJ2-5	TGTGCCAGCAGCGCGGACTTGCAAGAGACCCAGTACTTC	CASSADLQETQYF
TRBV28	-	-	TRBJ1-1	TGTGCCAGCAGTTTACAGGACTCGAACACTGAAGCTTTCTTT	CASSLQDSNTEAFF
TRBV6-2/TRBV6-3	TRBD1	-	TRBJ2-7	TGTGCCAGCAGTACCGGGACAGGGACCCTAACCGAGCAGTACTTC	CASSTGTGTLTEQYF
TRBV3-1/TRBV3-2	TRBD1	-	TRBJ2-2	TGTGCCAGCAGCTCAGCAGGGGGCACCGGGGAGCTGTTTTTT	CASSSAGGTGELFF
TRBV7-9	-	-	TRBJ2-6	TGTGCCAGCAGACTGAGCTCTGGGGCCAACGTCCTGACTTTC	CASRLSSGANVLTF
TRBV21-1	-	-	TRBJ2-6	TGTGCCAGCATGAAAGGGGGCCCCTTCGGGGCCAACGTCCTGACTTTC	CASMKGGPFGANVLTF
TRBV5-1	-	-	TRBJ1-4	TGCGCCAGCAGCTTTCTTGAGGGTAATGAAAAACTGTTTTTT	CASSFLEGNEKLFF
TRBV2	TRBD1	-	TRBJ1-1	TGTGCCAGCAGTGAGTACGGACAGGACACTGAAGCTTTCTTT	CASSEYGQDTEAFF
TRBV4-2	-	-	TRBJ1-5	TGTGCCAGCAGCCAAGGAATGATGGCCCCGAAGCAGCCCCAGCATTTT	CASSQGMMAPKQPQHF
TRBV4-1	-	-	TRBJ1-1	TGCGCCAGCAGCATGACAGGAAGGACTGAAGCTTTCTTT	CASSMTGRTEAFF
TRBV7-8	-	-	TRBJ2-3	TGTGCCAGCAGCCACCCACGGGATACGCAGTATTTT	CASSHPRDTQYF
TRBV27	-	-	TRBJ1-4	TGTGCCAGCAGTTCCGCTGGCGCAGGGGCTAATGAAAAACTGTTTTTT	CASSSAGAGANEKLFF
TRBV7-2	-	-	TRBJ2-2	TGTGCCAGCAGCTTAGGGCCAGGGAGGACCGGGGAGCTGTTTTTT	CASSLGPGRTGELFF
TRBV20-1	-	-	TRBJ2-3	TGCAGTGCTAGTGGTAACAGAGATACGCAGTATTTT	CSASGNRDTQYF
TRBV18	-	-	TRBJ1-6	TGTGCCAGCGCAACAGAAAATAATTCACCCCTCCACTTT	CASATENNSPLHF
TRBV4-1	TRBD1	-	TRBJ2-7	TGCGCCAGCAGCCAAGAGGGACAGGGCTCTGACGAGCAGTACTTC	CASSQEGQGSDEQYF
TRBV21-1	-	-	TRBJ2-7	TGTGCCAGCAACGACCTAGCGGGTGCAGGGCACGAGCAGTACTTC	CASNDLAGAGHEQYF
TRBV5-3	-	-	TRBJ1-5	TGTGCCAGAAGCCTGGTCCCTTCTAGCAATCAGCCCCAGCATTTT	CARSLVPSSNQPQHF
TRBV28	-	once	TRBJ2-6	TGTGCCAGCGAGAGGGGGTCTGGGGCCAACGTCCTGACTTTC	CASERGSGANVLTF
TRBV28	TRBD1	-	TRBJ1-4	TGTGCCAGCAGTTCCCCGGGACAGGGGGCGTCGGGTGAAAAACTGTTTTTT	CASSSPGQGASGEKLFF
TRBV18	-	-	TRBJ2-1	TGTGCCAGCTCACCACCGGGTTCGAGCAGCGGCAATGAGCAGTTCTTC	CASSPPGSSSGNEQFF
TRBV5-4	TRBD2	-	TRBJ2-2	TGTGCCAGCAGCTTGGCCGGGTTGAGCGGGGGGCGCTCGACCGGGGAGCTGTTTTTT	CASSLAGLSGGRSTGELFF
TRBV11-1	-	-	TRBJ2-7	TGTGCCAGCAGCCCAGAGCGGTACGAGCAGTACTTC	CASSPERYEQYF
TRBV2	-	-	TRBJ2-1	TGTGCCAGCAGTGTAGGGGTGGCCTACAATGAGCAGTTCTTC	CASSVGVAYNEQFF
TRBV5-8	-	once	TRBJ1-5	TGTGCCAGCAGCTTGGGCCGGGGTTCCAATCAGCCCCAGCATTTT	CASSLGRGSNQPQHF
TRBV19	-	-	TRBJ2-1	TGTGCCAGTAGCTGGGGGCGCAATGAGCAGTTCTTC	CASSWGRNEQFF
TRBV28	-	-	TRBJ1-1	TGTGCCGTGGGGCAGCCAAGCAGGGACACTGAAGCTTTCTTT	CAVGQPSRDTEAFF